Sequencing of this T cell receptor (beta chain) was carried out in a study of technical replicates of blood from a few donors. The germline V and J ends were trimmed by 5 bases and 7 bases, with 12 bases remaining between them. The CDR3 extends over 13 amino acids. Germline V gene lookup returns CDR1 WNHNN and CDR2 SYGVQD (reference sequence). Profiled with immunoSEQ multiplex PCR; TCRdb holds only in-frame clones, not every one. The sample shows tens of thousands of clones, around 90% of them seen only once. The receptor comes from a human donor in good health. Sequenced input: T cells isolated from PBMCs. V and J are TRBV10-1 and TRBJ2-1; perhaps TRBD1 as D (6 bases). CDR3 loop: CASSTNRVNEQFF. CDR3 DNA: TGCGCCAGCAGTACAAACAGGGTTAATGAGCAGTTCTTC.